This T cell receptor beta chain was found in a study of shared clonotypes between healthy human individuals. Germline CDR1 and CDR2: SNHLY and FYNNEI. The ends lost 5 bases at V and 1 base at J; junction bases unmatched: 6. CDR3 length: 15 amino acids. Study observations and caveats: Non-shared clonotypes had lower generation probabilities than clonotypes shared by all four sorted-subset donors.

Donors were Caucasian adults residing in Nashville, Tennessee, USA. Splitting the CD4+ cells yielded a CD45RA+ naive subset and a CD45RA-negative memory subset. Comments on this clone: The antigen remains undetermined.

Measured with immunoSEQ multiplex PCR; TCRdb has only the in-frame clones, and not every one. This sample yields 850,000 to 1,200,000 clones, of which about 74% are seen a single time; about 1.5% belongs to the top ten. This clonotype was sampled from a man younger than 35 in good health. The sample was memory CD4+ T cells sorted from blood. Subset given: CD45RA-negative fraction. This chain connects TRBV2 to TRBJ2-3; 7 bases map to TRBD2. CDR3 region: CASSFRLAGTDTQYF. In DNA, the CDR3 is TGTGCCAGCAGTTTCAGGCTAGCGGGCACAGATACGCAGTATTTT.